This TCR beta chain was identified during a study of blood T cell repertoires in COVID-19. In its sample, this clone was seen a few times. TCRdb's table, derived via immunoSEQ multiplex PCR, lists solely in-frame clones and lacks some. The sample has 39,000 or so clones; around 81% are singletons. Germline trimming cut 7 bases from V and 7 bases from J; bases unmatched to any gene: 5. The CDR3 totals 14 residues. Germline V lookup: CDR1 SGHDT, CDR2 YYEEEE. The source is a man in his forties with active or convalescent COVID-19. What was sequenced was peripheral blood. The rearrangement uses TRBV5-6 and TRBJ2-1, with 13 nucleotides matching TRBD2. The DNA of the CDR3 is TGTGCCAGCCAAGGACTAGCGGGGGTAAATGAGCAGTTCTTC. Translation gives CASQGLAGVNEQFF.